What follows are 2 T cell receptor beta chains derived from one specimen sequenced in a study of regulatory T cells in long-lasting Graves disease. Arm-PCR of CDR3 regions with iRepertoire HTBI primers generated TCR beta libraries. TCRdb passed the multiplex PCR reads through MiXCR, listing each CDR3 protein once. Of hundreds of thousands of distinct CDR3 sequences in the sample, roughly a fifth are singletons; the top ten hold roughly an eighth. Time point reported: persistent/refractory GD, antithyroid drugs over 5 years with positive TRAb. PBMC RNA was the source of the TCR library. The sequences come from peripheral blood mononuclear cells (PBMCs), collected when the disease was refractory, from a patient treated with antithyroid drugs. The receptor source for this set is a female donor with Graves disease.

This clonotype occurred a few times. Written as DNA, the CDR3 is TGCAGTGCCGGGACATCAAATAACTATGGCTACACCTTC. The encoded protein is CSAGTSNNYGYTF. This chain uses TRBV20-1 with TRBJ1-2, with D maybe TRBD1 (6 bases). In germline, CDR1 is DFQATT, CDR2 SNEGSKA (reference sequence). The CDR3 loop spans 13 amino acids. The germline V and J ends were trimmed by 6 bases and 1 base, with 12 bases remaining between them.

V usage is TRBV12-3 or TRBV12-4 and J usage is TRBJ2-2; 7 nucleotides align to TRBD2. With V trimmed by 7 bases and J by 7 bases, 9 bases remained unmatched. The CDR3 spans 14 residues. The CDR3 protein is CASTQGGRGGELFF. The CDR3 nucleotides read TGTGCCAGCACCCAGGGAGGGAGGGGCGGGGAGCTGTTTTTT.